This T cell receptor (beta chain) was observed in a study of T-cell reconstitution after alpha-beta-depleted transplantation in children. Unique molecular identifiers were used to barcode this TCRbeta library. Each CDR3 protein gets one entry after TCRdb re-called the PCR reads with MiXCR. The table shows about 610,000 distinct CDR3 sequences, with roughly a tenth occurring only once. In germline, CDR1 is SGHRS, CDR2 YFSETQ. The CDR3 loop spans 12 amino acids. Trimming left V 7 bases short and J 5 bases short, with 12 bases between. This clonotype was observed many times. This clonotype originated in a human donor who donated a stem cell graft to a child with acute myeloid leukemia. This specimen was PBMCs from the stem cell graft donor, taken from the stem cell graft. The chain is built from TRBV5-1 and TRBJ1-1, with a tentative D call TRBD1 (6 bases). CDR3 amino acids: CASGEGGTEAFF. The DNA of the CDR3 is TGCGCCAGCGGGGAAGGGGGGACTGAAGCTTTCTTT.